This T cell receptor (beta chain) was sequenced in a study of blood T cells in healthy people across ages. V was pared by 4 bases and J by 7 bases, with 8 bases of the junction left unmatched. CDR1 and CDR2 from the germline V gene are SGHTA and FQGNSA. This CDR3 is built from 15 residues. Through a sample-barcoded 5' primer and a J-beta primer mix, a second PCR was run for roughly 6 to 11 cycles. MiXCR, run by TCRdb on the 5' RACE reads, gives a single entry per CDR3 protein. The sample lists 650,000 to 800,000 distinct CDR3 sequences, around 50% seen once, with roughly 13% in the top ten. This sequence was found in an elderly woman in good health. This chain links TRBV7-2 with TRBJ1-5; 9 bases map to TRBD1. The sequenced material came from blood. The CDR3 loop is CASSSGQGGNQPQHF. CDR3 sequence (DNA): TGTGCCAGCAGCTCGGGACAGGGAGGGAACCAGCCCCAGCATTTT.